This is a list of T cell receptor beta chains from one sample in a study of post-analysis software for immune sequencing data. One entry per CDR3 protein, called by TCRdb with MiXCR from the PCR reads. Of approximately 440,000 distinct CDR3 sequences listed, under 55% are singletons. The material sequenced was blood. The receptors were gathered from a girl aged 10 to 17 with multiple sclerosis. The CDR3 runs from the conserved cysteine through the conserved F or W. Each record gives: clone size, V gene, J gene, CDR3 protein. Clone sizes are given selectively: once, few, many, or a class where the clone is expanded.

NA,TRBV3-1,TRBJ2-3,CASSQDKDTQYF
NA,TRBV20-1,TRBJ2-5,CSARAVSGKYQETQYF
NA,TRBV3-1,TRBJ1-2,CASSPSRQGSNYGYTF
NA,TRBV5-1,TRBJ2-5,CASSWKETGSQETQYF
few,TRBV25-1,TRBJ2-1,CASRNGLAGVNEQFF
NA,TRBV4-2,TRBJ2-3,CASSLAVGTTRPDTQYF
NA,TRBV10-2,TRBJ1-1,CASSALYSNTEAFF
NA,TRBV20-1,TRBJ2-4,CSARRSQGENIQYF
many,TRBV27,TRBJ2-7,CASSLAGTSYEQYF
NA,TRBV6-6,TRBJ2-1,CASRIAGGSTEQFF
NA,TRBV14,TRBJ2-3,CASSKRAGSTDTQYF
NA,TRBV4-2,TRBJ1-2,CASSQVAGGRDGYTF
NA,TRBV10-3,TRBJ2-7,CAISDGPYEQYF
NA,TRBV20-1,TRBJ1-4,CSAPTGIRNEKLFF
NA,TRBV7-9,TRBJ2-3,CASSSGLAGGFLDTQYF
NA,TRBV12-3/TRBV12-4,TRBJ1-2,CASSDRQGAGDGYTF
NA,TRBV4-2,TRBJ1-2,CASSQDGTGVKNYGYTF
NA,TRBV5-1,TRBJ2-1,CASSRTSGSPHEQFF
NA,TRBV15,TRBJ1-5,CATSPGAQSNQPQHF
NA,TRBV11-2,TRBJ2-7,CASSLSSGEQYF
NA,TRBV29-1,TRBJ1-1,CSVEMMTGGAFF
NA,TRBV10-3,NA,CAMRESQGVYEQYF
NA,TRBV9,TRBJ2-7,CASSALPTGREQYF
NA,TRBV11-2,TRBJ2-3,CASSPGSLGVTDTQYF
NA,TRBV20-1,TRBJ2-3,CSARDLGLAVFGDTQYF
few,TRBV29-1,TRBJ2-3,CSVDEETTSGVTDTQYF
NA,TRBV27,TRBJ2-4,CASSFSSGLAKNIQYF
NA,TRBV10-3,TRBJ2-3,CAIFGGTDTQYF
NA,TRBV11-2,TRBJ2-7,CASSLAPGELEQYF
NA,TRBV28,TRBJ1-5,CASSSPQGIVSQPQHF
NA,TRBV6-5,TRBJ1-2,CASSYSRSPAYGYTF
NA,TRBV7-9,TRBJ2-7,CASSPPGGILEQYF
NA,TRBV20-1,TRBJ2-3,CSAWDLTTDTQYF
NA,TRBV29-1,TRBJ2-1,CSAETPTSGAPNKQFF
NA,TRBV28,TRBJ2-2,CASSLPRTGRDTGELFF
NA,TRBV20-1,TRBJ1-2,CSASGTGGGGYTF
NA,TRBV7-6,TRBJ2-7,CASSFLEDGQNYEQYF
NA,TRBV27,TRBJ2-1,CASSLKAGGYNGQFF
NA,TRBV28,TRBJ2-3,CASSSGSTRGDTQYF
NA,TRBV7-8,TRBJ2-7,CASSLERGYNEQYF
NA,TRBV20-1,TRBJ1-5,CSAGGGHPQPQHF
NA,TRBV7-9,TRBJ2-5,CASSSNLQETQYF
few,TRBV2,TRBJ2-1,CATGKTLRSAYNEQFF
NA,TRBV29-1,TRBJ2-7,CSVESGNYEQYF